This TCR beta chain emerged from a study of shared clonotypes between healthy human individuals. CD45RO-negative cells were positively selected for CCR7, leaving out terminally differentiated effector memory CD45RA+ cells. Clones were sequenced by immunoSEQ multiplex PCR, and TCRdb holds only the in-frame ones, with some missing. The data show over 2,000,000 clones, about 93% seen once. Study-wide points: Generally, naive subsets came out with larger estimated richness than memory subsets.

A remark on this clone: Its specificity is unknown.

This CDR3 has 15 residues. V was clipped by 4 bases and J by 2 bases, with 14 bases between them. The germline V gene has CDR1 MNHNS and CDR2 SASEGT. Sequenced sample: naive CD8+ T cells from PBMCs. The receptor was isolated from a man aged 18 to 30 in good health. Some clones in this sample may be carry-over from other donors' samples. V and J are TRBV6-1 and TRBJ1-2; D uncertain. The CDR3 sequence: CASSAYSGYNYGYTF. The CDR3 nucleotides are TGTGCCAGCAGTGCCTACAGTGGGTACAACTATGGCTACACCTTC.